This TCR beta chain emerged from a study of T cell responses to AZD1222 COVID-19 vaccine. Assay: immunoSEQ multiplex PCR; the TCRdb copy retains only in-frame clones and omits some. The table has some 96,000 clones, approximately 87% seen once. As concerns this clone: Its antigen is as yet unknown.

Study-wide results and caveats: Vaccine-associated CD4 TCRs spanned spike, dominant at 160-218 and 743-854. Donors were mostly white British, more females; clonal diversity possibly underestimated.

The sequence was collected from an adult in good health. This material consisted of peripheral blood, taken on day 0 of AZD1222 vaccination.

CDR3 sequence (DNA): TGCGCCAGCAGTGAGCAAGATTCCTATGGCTACACCTTC. Amino acids: CASSEQDSYGYTF. This chain connects TRBV10-2 to TRBJ1-2; D gene unclear. There are 13 residues in the CDR3. CDR1 is WSHSY and CDR2 is SAAADI in the germline V gene. Trimming shortened V by 2 bases and J by 4 bases, and 8 bases separated the two germline ends.